This record covers a single TCR beta chain. The antigen remains unidentified. The CDR3 is 17 residues long. V gave up 4 bases and J gave up 4 bases; unmatched junction bases: 7. Germline V CDR1 and CDR2: SGHRS, YFSETQ. The sample is drawn from a study of STAT5B mutations in CD4+ large granular lymphocyte leukemia. Study conclusions and caveats: TRBV06-family usage was enriched in top patient clones (8/27) versus controls (2/35).

Data came from immunoSEQ multiplex PCR; TCRdb stores just in-frame clones and leaves some out. The table shows around 35,000 clones, with about 85% occurring only once. Material: CD4+ T cells from blood buffy coats. This chain links TRBV5-1 with TRBJ2-1; 14 nucleotides agree with TRBD2. This TCR was recovered from a human donor in good health. The CDR3 protein is CASSAGTSGSLYNEQFF. CDR3 coding DNA: TGCGCCAGCAGCGCCGGGACTAGCGGGAGCCTTTACAATGAGCAGTTCTTC.